The rows below give T cell receptor beta chains drawn from one sample of a study of shared clonotypes between healthy human individuals. Assay: immunoSEQ multiplex PCR; the TCRdb copy retains only in-frame clones and omits some. The table lists approximately 620,000 clones, approximately 97% of them singletons. Sample: naive CD4+ T cells sorted from blood. These receptor sequences come from a woman aged 25 to 39 in good health. The CDR3 runs from the conserved cysteine through the conserved F or W.

J gene	V gene	CDR3 protein
TRBJ1-5	TRBV30	CAWSKNGPSVVLTQHF
TRBJ2-7	TRBV28	CASRPGLAGTYEQYF
TRBJ2-2	TRBV7-6	CASSLARLAGGTGELFF
TRBJ2-1	TRBV5-1	CASRGLGGEQFF
TRBJ2-1	TRBV6-6	CASSYKFEQFF
TRBJ2-5	TRBV5-4	CASSLAWDGETQYF
TRBJ1-1	TRBV5-1	CASSRRDTEAFF
TRBJ1-2	TRBV29-1	CSVEERTWGYTF
-	TRBV7-8	CASSERWVYEQYF
TRBJ2-1	TRBV2	CASSEDTNEQFF
TRBJ2-7	TRBV18	CASSARGTSGNLYEQYF
TRBJ1-1	TRBV19	CASSVGQVSTTEAFF
TRBJ2-5	TRBV5-1	CASSLGQGKETQYF
TRBJ2-7	TRBV28	CASGYEQYF
TRBJ2-7	TRBV27	CASSPRQGSSYEQYF
TRBJ2-7	TRBV5-1	CASSLAEVFQHEQYF
TRBJ2-7	TRBV7-9	CASSLTGAGSEQYF
TRBJ1-3	TRBV18	CASSPIGHGSGNTIYF
TRBJ1-5	TRBV18	CASSPAGTGGGQPQHF
TRBJ2-2	TRBV9	CASSVPREGVRPGELFF
TRBJ1-1	TRBV19	CASSWRTGLVTEAFF
TRBJ1-2	TRBV28	CATHDRGGGYTF
TRBJ1-2	TRBV19	CASSISATGDYGYTF
TRBJ1-2	TRBV15	CATSRERAVSGYTF
TRBJ2-4	TRBV7-9	CASSLRRTGSLAKNIQYF
TRBJ2-5	TRBV5-4	CASTPTSGRARKTQYF
TRBJ2-7	TRBV5-6	CASSFAQGSYEQYF
TRBJ2-3	TRBV7-6	CASSFGGDRDTQYF
TRBJ1-6	TRBV6-1	CASSEVGQYNSPLHF
TRBJ1-1	TRBV11-2	CASSLHRRTGVNTEAFF
TRBJ2-5	TRBV6-5	CASSYSTGQGTQYF
TRBJ2-5	TRBV5-6	CASSLTWGAQETQYF
TRBJ2-7	TRBV6-1	CASVQEGRGEQYF
TRBJ2-1	TRBV6-6	CASSYGGDRYNEQFF